This T cell receptor beta chain came from a study of shared clonotypes between healthy human individuals. Study conclusions and caveats: Donor scarcity curtailed the genetic and exposure-history diversity represented herein. Compared with memory subsets, naive subsets generally had larger estimated richness.

From germline, CDR1 is MNHEY and CDR2 SMNVEV (reference sequence). J was trimmed by 0 bases and V by 5 bases; bases with no gene match: 5. This CDR3 contains 15 residues. This clone was seen only once. Its antigen remains unidentified. CD45RO-negative, CCR7-positively selected cells formed the naive CD8 fraction, excluding terminally differentiated effector memory CD45RA+ cells. Assay execution took place at the deep level. The authors loaded 150 to 250 ng DNA, tens of thousands of T cell genomes, into sorted-subset replicate PCRs. Clones were sequenced by immunoSEQ multiplex PCR, and TCRdb holds only the in-frame ones, with some missing. The table has some 1,900,000 clones, approximately 94% seen once; the top ten hold more than 0.95%.

Specimen: naive CD8+ T cells sorted from blood. The chain recombines TRBV27 with TRBJ2-3; 7 bases match TRBD2. This clonotype was obtained from a man younger than 30 in good health. The CDR3 DNA follows: TGTGCCAGCAGTCGCTTTAGCGGGAGCACAGATACGCAGTATTTT. It codes for CASSRFSGSTDTQYF.